These 27 T cell receptor beta chains were sequenced from one sample in a study of blood T cells in healthy people across ages. Primers used in a second PCR of about 7 to 12 cycles were a sample-barcoded 5' primer and a J-beta primer mix. TCRdb processed the 5' RACE reads anew with MiXCR; each CDR3 protein has one entry. The table records hundreds of thousands of distinct CDR3 sequences, around 50% of them present only once. Sequencing was performed on blood. The origin of the receptors is a man at least 80 years old in good health.

The chain joins TRBV7-3 to TRBJ1-1; D is unresolved. The CDR3 is 15 residues long. V was pared by 5 bases and J by 0 bases, with 13 bases between. CDR1 SGHTA and CDR2 FQGTGA come from the germline V gene. The CDR3 DNA reads as TGTGCCAGCAGCGTAGGAGGGCGCATGAACACTGAAGCTTTCTTT. Translating gives CASSVGGRMNTEAFF.

In this sample, this clonotype turned up many times. The chain is built from TRBV7-2 and TRBJ2-1; no reliable D call. Trimming took 5 bases from V and 7 from J, leaving 9 bases between them. CDR1 is SGHTA and CDR2 is FQGNSA in the germline V gene. The length of the CDR3 is 12 residues. The CDR3 nucleotides read TGTGCCAGCAGCCTAGGGTGGAATGAGCAGTTCTTC. Translated, it gives CASSLGWNEQFF.

This clonotype appeared a few times. The chain carries TRBV7-2 and TRBJ2-7; D assignment may be TRBD1 or TRBD2 (5 bases each). The CDR3 contains 16 residues. V lost 1 base and J 0 bases, leaving 13 bases between the germline ends. CDR1 SGHTA and CDR2 FQGNSA come from the germline V gene. CDR3 sequence (DNA): TGTGCCAGCAGCTTAGGAACGGGGCAGGCCTCCTACGAGCAGTACTTC. As protein: CASSLGTGQASYEQYF. Full variable domain (remainder filled in from reference TRBV7-2 and TRBJ2-7): GAGVSQSPSNKVTEKGKDVELRCDPISGHTALYWYRQSLGQGLEFLIYFQGNSAPDKSGLPSDRFSAERTGGSVSTLTIQRTQQEDSAVYLCASSLGTGQASYEQYFGPGTRLTVT.

This clonotype was seen more than once but under ten times. The chain is built from TRBV20-1 and TRBJ2-7; a weak D match, TRBD1 (5 bases). The V end lost 6 bases, the J end lost 4 bases, and 22 bases lay between the germline ends. The length of the CDR3 is 15 residues. The germline CDR1 and CDR2 sequences are DFQATT and SNEGSKA (reference sequence). CDR3 residues: CSAMAPDKPTYEQYF. The CDR3 nucleotides are TGCAGTGCCATGGCGCCGGACAAGCCTACTTACGAGCAGTACTTC.

This clonotype was seen just once. V usage is TRBV6-1 and J usage is TRBJ2-3; D gene uncertain. The germline V gene has CDR1 MNHNS and CDR2 SASEGT. The V and J ends lost 4 bases and 0 bases respectively, with 8 bases between them. The CDR3 has 14 amino acids. For the CDR3, the DNA is TGTGCCAGCAGTGCCCAGACTAGCACAGATACGCAGTATTTT. Encoded protein: CASSAQTSTDTQYF.

The chain is built from TRBV3-1 and TRBJ2-2, with a possible D match to TRBD2 (6 bases). The CDR3 has 16 residues. CDR1 and CDR2 from the germline V gene are LGHDT and YNNKEL (reference sequence). The V gene lost 6 bases and the J gene lost 1 base, with 15 bases spanning the gap. The CDR3 reads CASSHARGQNTGELFF. The CDR3 DNA follows: TGTGCCAGCAGTCACGCGCGGGGTCAGAACACCGGGGAGCTGTTTTTT.

J is TRBJ2-4 and V is TRBV6-2 or TRBV6-3; possibly TRBD1 for D (5 bases). V lost 6 bases and J 3 bases, leaving 15 bases between the germline ends. Looked up from germline, CDR1 is MNHEY and CDR2 is SVGEGT. The length of the CDR3 is 15 residues. This CDR3 is CASSLPQGHKNIQYF. CDR3 nucleotides: TGTGCCAGCAGCCTCCCGCAGGGTCACAAAAACATTCAGTACTTC.

This clonotype was counted only a few times. V is TRBV7-9 and J is TRBJ1-5; TRBD1 matches at 10 bases. J was trimmed by 4 bases and V by 1 base; bases with no gene match: 4. Germline V gene sequence: CDR1 SEHNR, CDR2 FQNEAQ (reference sequence). The CDR3 length is 16 residues. CDR3: CASSLVGTGENQPQHF. For the CDR3, the DNA is TGTGCCAGCAGCTTAGTGGGGACAGGGGAAAATCAGCCCCAGCATTTT.

The chain is built from TRBV6-1 and TRBJ2-1, with 11 bases matching TRBD2. The CDR3 consists of 21 residues. Germline CDR1 and CDR2: MNHNS and SASEGT. The V segment lost 6 bases and the J segment 1 base; nucleotides outside the gene matches: 20. Here the CDR3 reads CASRNRDSSSSGRTSYNEQFF. As DNA, the CDR3 is TGTGCCAGCAGAAACCGGGACAGTAGTTCTAGCGGGAGGACGTCCTACAATGAGCAGTTCTTC.

This clonotype was seen repeatedly, ten times or more. This rearrangement joins TRBV29-1 to TRBJ2-7; either TRBD1 or TRBD2 may fit D (5 bases each). CDR3 size: 13 residues. Trimming pared 3 bases from V and 1 base from J, leaving 10 bases between. CDR1 is SQVTM, CDR2 ANQGSEA, per germline. The CDR3 loop is CSVEGDRSYEQYF. For the CDR3, the DNA is TGCAGCGTTGAGGGGGACCGATCCTACGAGCAGTACTTC.

V and J are TRBV20-1 and TRBJ2-7; possible D gene TRBD2, 5 bases. Germline assignment: CDR1 DFQATT and CDR2 SNEGSKA (reference sequence). This CDR3 is built from 14 residues. V was shortened by 6 bases and J by 5 bases, with 20 bases between the two germline ends. This CDR3 reads CSAMPLAAVDEQYF. DNA of the CDR3: TGCAGTGCCATGCCCCTAGCCGCAGTTGACGAGCAGTACTTC.

J is TRBJ1-4 and V is TRBV2; D gene uncertain. The CDR3 length is 14 residues. Trimming cost V 7 bases and J 6 bases, with 15 bases left between them. Per the germline V gene, CDR1 is SNHLY and CDR2 is FYNNEI. The CDR3 DNA follows: TGTGCCAGCACCCAGGCCGGGCCTGATGAAAAACTGTTTTTT. As protein: CASTQAGPDEKLFF. The full variable domain, with the rest looked up from reference TRBV2 and TRBJ1-4, is EPEVTQTPSHQVTQMGQEVILRCVPISNHLYFYWYRQILGQKVEFLVSFYNNEISEKSEIFDDQFSVERPDGSNFTLKIRSTKLEDSAMYFCASTQAGPDEKLFFGSGTQLSVL.

The V gene is TRBV10-2, the J gene TRBJ2-5; D remains unclear. The germline gives CDR1 WSHSY, CDR2 SAAADI. V was shortened by 6 bases and J by 2 bases, with 10 bases between the two germline ends. This CDR3 has 13 amino acids. The CDR3 DNA sequence: TGCGCCAGCAGCGATCCACAGCAAGAGACCCAGTACTTC. Translating gives CASSDPQQETQYF.

In its sample, this clonotype was seen a few times. This may stem from a read error, because a much larger clone lies one nucleotide away. The chain carries TRBV12-3 or TRBV12-4 and TRBJ2-1, with 10 bases fitting TRBD2. The CDR3 is made up of 15 amino acids. CDR3 coding DNA: TGTGCCAGCGGTTTAGGGAGCGGGAGGGCCCCCGAGCAGTTCTTC. This translates into CASGLGSGRAPEQFF.

The sample holds a few counts of this clonotype. A much larger clone lies one base from this, so it may be a read error. CDR3 sequence (DNA): TGTGCCAGCAGTGAGGGGGCTAGTTCACCCCCCCACTTT. This sequence encodes CASSEGASSPPHF. The chain is built from TRBV6-1 and TRBJ1-6; maybe TRBD1 (6 bases). This CDR3 comprises 13 residues. Per the germline V gene, CDR1 is MNHNS and CDR2 is SASEGT.

This clonotype occurred many times. The rearrangement uses TRBV7-6 and TRBJ2-7, with D possibly being TRBD2 (6 bases). Germline values: CDR1 SGHVS, CDR2 FNYEAQ. Trimming stripped 1 base from V and 1 base from J, with 11 bases between. The CDR3 has 15 amino acids. The CDR3 loop reads CASSLGGGNSYEQYF. CDR3 in DNA: TGTGCCAGCAGCTTAGGGGGCGGGAATTCCTACGAGCAGTACTTC.

The V call is TRBV10-3, the J call TRBJ2-3; D is ambiguous. Germline V lookup: CDR1 ENHRY, CDR2 SYGVKD. The V gene lost 2 bases and the J gene lost 4 bases, with 10 bases spanning the gap. This CDR3 region has 14 residues. Here the CDR3 DNA reads TGTGCCATCAGTGAGACCATAAGCTCAGATACGCAGTATTTT. The encoded protein is CAISETISSDTQYF.

There are a few counts of this clonotype. This sequence joins TRBV12-3 or TRBV12-4 and TRBJ2-3; D ambiguous. The CDR3 is made up of 15 amino acids. V lost 4 bases to trimming and J lost 2 bases, with 13 bases between them. For the CDR3, the DNA is TGTGCCAGCAGTTGGACCAACTCCAACACAGATACGCAGTATTTT. Amino acids: CASSWTNSNTDTQYF.

V gene TRBV4-3 combines with J gene TRBJ2-1; D is unclear. The CDR3 covers 14 residues. The germline V gene has CDR1 LGHNA and CDR2 YSLEER. Trimming cost V 0 bases and J 4 bases, with 7 bases left between them. The CDR3 bases are TGCGCCAGCAGCCAAGACAGCACTTACAATGAGCAGTTCTTC. Its translation is CASSQDSTYNEQFF.

With respect to this clonotype: One end of the junction fails to match germline, which may point to a read error. CDR3 amino acids: CATSSQGEVYGFTF. DNA for the CDR3: TGTGCCACCAGCTCTCAAGGGGAGGTCTATGGCTTCACCTTC. The V and J genes are TRBV15 and TRBJ1-2; tentatively, D is TRBD1 (5 bases). This CDR3 region has 14 residues. Per the germline V gene, CDR1 is LNHNV and CDR2 is YYDKDF (reference sequence).

The chain recombines TRBV7-2 with TRBJ2-3; D is possibly TRBD2 (6 bases). The CDR3 has 15 amino acids. Deletions cut 6 bases from V and 5 bases from J, with 18 bases between. The germline CDR1 and CDR2 sequences are SGHTA and FQGNSA. CDR3 residues: CASSRGGTGLDTQYF. CDR3 nucleotides: TGTGCCAGCAGTCGAGGCGGGACCGGGTTAGATACGCAGTATTTT.

The rearrangement uses TRBV29-1 and TRBJ2-2; D gene uncertain. V was cut by 3 bases and J by 6 bases, with 14 bases left in between. The CDR3 runs 14 residues. CDR1 is SQVTM and CDR2 is ANQGSEA in the germline V gene. CDR3 residues: CSVDEGALPGELFF. In nucleotides, the CDR3 is TGCAGCGTTGACGAAGGAGCGCTTCCCGGGGAGCTGTTTTTT.

This clonotype has a single count. V is TRBV14 and J is TRBJ2-6; D perhaps matches TRBD1 (5 bases). V was clipped by 0 bases and J by 1 base, with 16 bases between them. The germline V gene has CDR1 SGHDN and CDR2 FVKESK. The CDR3 loop spans 19 amino acids. The chain's CDR3 is CASSQDWVKGHSGANVLTF. In nucleotides, the CDR3 is TGTGCCAGCAGCCAAGATTGGGTAAAGGGGCATTCTGGGGCCAACGTCCTGACTTTC.

CDR3 DNA sequence: TGTGCCAGCAGCCAAATGGCAGGCGGGGAGACCCAGTACTTC. This codes for CASSQMAGGETQYF. The chain combines TRBV3-1 with TRBJ2-5; a weak D match, TRBD2 (5 bases). Germline-derived CDR1 and CDR2 are LGHDT and YNNKEL (reference sequence). This CDR3 comprises 14 residues. V lost 2 bases and J lost 5, with 12 bases in between.

The rearrangement uses TRBV9 and TRBJ1-4; D call uncertain. Germline loops: CDR1 SGDLS, CDR2 YYNGEE. The CDR3 sequence is 16 residues long. Trimming shortened V by 0 bases and J by 3 bases, and 12 bases separated the two germline ends. CDR3 bases: TGTGCCAGCAGCGTAGAATCTTCGGGAGCTAATGAAAAACTGTTTTTT. Encoded protein: CASSVESSGANEKLFF.

The chain links TRBV20-1 to TRBJ2-4; tentatively, D is TRBD2 (6 bases). CDR3 size: 16 residues. V lost 3 bases and J lost 3, with 18 bases in between. Germline assignment: CDR1 DFQATT and CDR2 SNEGSKA (reference sequence). This CDR3 is CSARTGSSLFKNIQYF. In DNA form, the CDR3 reads TGCAGTGCTAGGACCGGGAGTAGTCTATTCAAAAACATTCAGTACTTC.

This clonotype was found a few times. This chain uses TRBV12-3 or TRBV12-4 with TRBJ2-3; D perhaps matches TRBD1 (5 bases). The CDR3 loop spans 12 amino acids. Trimming stripped 6 bases from V and 5 bases from J, with 9 bases between. CDR3 in amino acids: CASSFRGDTQYF. CDR3 nucleotides: TGTGCCAGCAGCTTTAGGGGAGATACGCAGTATTTT.